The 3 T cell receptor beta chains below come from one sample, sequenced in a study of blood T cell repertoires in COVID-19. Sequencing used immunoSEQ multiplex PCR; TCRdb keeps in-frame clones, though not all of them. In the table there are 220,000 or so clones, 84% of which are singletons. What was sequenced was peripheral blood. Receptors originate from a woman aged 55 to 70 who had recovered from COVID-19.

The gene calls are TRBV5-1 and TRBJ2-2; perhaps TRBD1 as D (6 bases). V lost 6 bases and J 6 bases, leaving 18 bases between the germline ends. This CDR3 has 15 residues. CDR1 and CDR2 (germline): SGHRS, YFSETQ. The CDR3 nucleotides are TGCGCCAGCACCTCAACAAACAGGGTCCCCGGGGAGCTGTTTTTT. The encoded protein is CASTSTNRVPGELFF.

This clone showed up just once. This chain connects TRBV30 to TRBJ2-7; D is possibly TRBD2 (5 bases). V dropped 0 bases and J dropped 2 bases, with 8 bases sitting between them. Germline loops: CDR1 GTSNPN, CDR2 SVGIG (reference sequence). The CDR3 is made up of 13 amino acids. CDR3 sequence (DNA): TGTGCCTGGAGTGTCGAGGGTCCCTACGAGCAGTACTTC. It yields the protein CAWSVEGPYEQYF.

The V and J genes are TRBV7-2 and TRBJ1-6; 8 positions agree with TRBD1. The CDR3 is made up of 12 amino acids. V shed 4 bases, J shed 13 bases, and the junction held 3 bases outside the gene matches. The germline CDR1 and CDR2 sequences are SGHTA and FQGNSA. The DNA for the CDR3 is TGTGCCAGCAGCTACAGGGGGTATCCCCTCCACTTT. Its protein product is CASSYRGYPLHF.